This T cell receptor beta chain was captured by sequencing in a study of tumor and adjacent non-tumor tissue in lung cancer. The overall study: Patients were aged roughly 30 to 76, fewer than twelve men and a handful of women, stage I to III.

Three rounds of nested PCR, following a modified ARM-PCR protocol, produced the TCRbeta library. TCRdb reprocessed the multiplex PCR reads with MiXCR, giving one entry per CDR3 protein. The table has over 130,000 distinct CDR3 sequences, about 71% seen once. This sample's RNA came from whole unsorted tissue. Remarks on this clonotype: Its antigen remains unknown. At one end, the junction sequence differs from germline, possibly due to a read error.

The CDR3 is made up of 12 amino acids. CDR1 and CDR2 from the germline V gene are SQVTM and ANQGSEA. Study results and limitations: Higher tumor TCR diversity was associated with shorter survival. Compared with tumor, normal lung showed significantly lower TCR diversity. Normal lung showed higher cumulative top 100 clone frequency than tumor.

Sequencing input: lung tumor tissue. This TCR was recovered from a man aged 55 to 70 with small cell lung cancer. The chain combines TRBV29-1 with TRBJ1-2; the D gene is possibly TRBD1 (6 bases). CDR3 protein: CSAKGDNPGCTF. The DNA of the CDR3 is TGCAGTGCCAAGGGGGACAACCCTGGCTGCACCTTC. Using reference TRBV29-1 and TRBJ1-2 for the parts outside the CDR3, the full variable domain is SAVISQKPSRDICQRGTSLTIQCQVDSQVTMMFWYRQQPGQSLTLIATANQGSEATYESGFVIDKFPISRPNLTFSTLTVSNMSPEDSSIYLCSAKGDNPGCTFGSGTRLTVV.